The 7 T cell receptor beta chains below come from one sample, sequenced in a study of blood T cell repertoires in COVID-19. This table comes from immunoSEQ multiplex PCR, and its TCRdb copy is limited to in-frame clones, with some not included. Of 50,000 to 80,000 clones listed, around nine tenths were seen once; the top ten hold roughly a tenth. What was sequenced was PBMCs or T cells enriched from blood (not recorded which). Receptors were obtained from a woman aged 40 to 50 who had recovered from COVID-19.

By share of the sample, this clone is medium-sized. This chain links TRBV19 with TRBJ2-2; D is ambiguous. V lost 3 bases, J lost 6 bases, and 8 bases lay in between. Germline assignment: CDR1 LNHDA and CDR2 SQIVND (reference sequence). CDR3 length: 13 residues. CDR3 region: CASSMTHPGELFF. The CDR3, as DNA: TGTGCCAGTAGTATGACTCATCCCGGGGAGCTGTTTTTT.

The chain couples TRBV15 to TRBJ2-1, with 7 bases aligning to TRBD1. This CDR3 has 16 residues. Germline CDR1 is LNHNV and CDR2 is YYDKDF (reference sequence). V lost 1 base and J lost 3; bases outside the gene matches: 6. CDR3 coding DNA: TGTGCCACCAGCAGAGGCTACAGGGGAAGCTACAATGAGCAGTTCTTC. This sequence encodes CATSRGYRGSYNEQFF.

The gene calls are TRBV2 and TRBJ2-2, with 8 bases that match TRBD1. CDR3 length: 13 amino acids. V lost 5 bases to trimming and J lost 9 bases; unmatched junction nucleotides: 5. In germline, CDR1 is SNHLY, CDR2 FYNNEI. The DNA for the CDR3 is TGTGCCAGCAGTAAGACAGGGGATAGGGAGCTGTTTTTT. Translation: CASSKTGDRELFF.

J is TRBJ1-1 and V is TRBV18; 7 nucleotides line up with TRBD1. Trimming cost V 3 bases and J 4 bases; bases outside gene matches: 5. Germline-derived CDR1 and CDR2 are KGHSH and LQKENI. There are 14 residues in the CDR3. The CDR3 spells CASSPAGGATEAFF. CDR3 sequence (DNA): TGTGCCAGCTCACCGGCAGGGGGTGCCACTGAAGCTTTCTTT.

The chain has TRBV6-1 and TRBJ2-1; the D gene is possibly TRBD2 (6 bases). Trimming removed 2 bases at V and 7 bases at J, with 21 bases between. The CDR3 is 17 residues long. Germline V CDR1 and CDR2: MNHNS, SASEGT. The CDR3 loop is CASSENVGGAGKNEQFF. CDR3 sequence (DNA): TGTGCCAGCAGTGAAAATGTTGGGGGAGCGGGTAAGAATGAGCAGTTCTTC.

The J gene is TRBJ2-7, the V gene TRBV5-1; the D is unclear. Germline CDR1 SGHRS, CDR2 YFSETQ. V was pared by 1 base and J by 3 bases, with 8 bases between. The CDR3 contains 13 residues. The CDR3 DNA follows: TGCGCCAGCAGCTTGTGGGCAGGCTACGAGCAGTACTTC. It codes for CASSLWAGYEQYF.

CDR3 sequence: CASSEQRGSDEQYF. CDR3 sequence (DNA): TGTGCCAGCAGTGAGCAGCGGGGGTCGGACGAGCAGTACTTC. V and J are TRBV6-1 and TRBJ2-7, with 8 bases fitting TRBD2. Per germline, CDR1 MNHNS and CDR2 SASEGT. V was clipped by 3 bases and J by 5 bases; unmatched bases: 6. The CDR3 totals 14 residues.